This is a list of T cell receptor beta chains from one sample in a study of blood T cell repertoires in COVID-19. Measured with immunoSEQ multiplex PCR; TCRdb has only the in-frame clones, and not every one. This repertoire shows around 400,000 clones, around 87% found once; its top ten account for 2% to 2.5%. The sequencing sample was made of peripheral blood. Receptor source: a woman aged 55 to 70 with COVID-19, enrolled during active disease. Both conserved end residues are part of each CDR3. A D gene is named only where the DNA matches it firmly. Expanded clones get a size class; other rows say once, few or many, or leave the size out.

TRBV9,TRBJ2-1,TRBD1,NA,TGTGCCAGCAGCTCACGATTACCCGGGACAGGGAATGAGCAGTTCTTC,CASSSRLPGTGNEQFF
TRBV2,TRBJ1-5,TRBD1,few,TGTGCCAGCAGTGAAGCGGGGACAGGGGCCAATCAGCCCCAGCATTTT,CASSEAGTGANQPQHF
TRBV10-2,TRBJ2-7,NA,NA,TGCGCCAGCAGTGAGTCGCAGGGGGGCGAGCAGTACTTC,CASSESQGGEQYF
TRBV12-3/TRBV12-4,TRBJ2-7,NA,NA,TGTGCCAGCAGTTCCAGGGCCGGCCACGAGCAGTACTTC,CASSSRAGHEQYF
TRBV28,TRBJ2-7,NA,NA,TGTGCCAGCAGTACGACAGTCTACGAGCAGTACTTC,CASSTTVYEQYF
TRBV5-6,TRBJ1-2,NA,NA,TGTGCCAGCAGGTCGAGTTATTCGTATGGCTACACCTTC,CASRSSYSYGYTF
TRBV5-1,TRBJ2-3,TRBD2,NA,TGCGCCAGCAGATCTTTCGGACTAGCGGGGACAGATACGCAGTATTTT,CASRSFGLAGTDTQYF
TRBV19,TRBJ1-6,NA,NA,TGTGCCAGTAGTAGCCGGGCAACTATCGGGACCCTCCACTTT,CASSSRATIGTLHF
TRBV20-1,TRBJ1-2,NA,NA,TGCAGTGCTAGTTGGGGGCAGGTGGGCTACACCTTC,CSASWGQVGYTF
TRBV9,TRBJ2-7,NA,NA,TGTGCCAGCAGCGTAGACTCTAGATCTGACGAGCAGTACTTC,CASSVDSRSDEQYF
TRBV6-6,TRBJ1-1,NA,NA,TGTGCCAGCACCCAAGACGGGACATTTTCGAACACTGAAGCTTTCTTT,CASTQDGTFSNTEAFF
TRBV2,TRBJ1-6,NA,NA,TGTGCCAGCACCTTGAGGGGGAGCTCCTATAATTCACCCCTCCACTTT,CASTLRGSSYNSPLHF
TRBV5-1,TRBJ1-1,NA,NA,TGCGCCAGCAGCTTGGAAACGGGGTTGTACACTGAAGCTTTCTTT,CASSLETGLYTEAFF
TRBV7-9,TRBJ1-2,NA,NA,TGTGCCAGCAGCCAAAACACTAACTATGGCTACACCTTC,CASSQNTNYGYTF
TRBV18,TRBJ2-7,TRBD1,NA,TGTGCCAGCTCACCGGGACAGGGGACCACCTACGAGCAGTACTTC,CASSPGQGTTYEQYF
TRBV7-2,TRBJ1-1,NA,NA,TGTGCCAGCAGCATCGGGACAAACACTGAAGCTTTCTTT,CASSIGTNTEAFF
TRBV9,TRBJ2-2,TRBD1,NA,TGTGCCAGCAACCTTATAACAGGGGCGAACACCGGGGAGCTGTTTTTT,CASNLITGANTGELFF
TRBV11-2,TRBJ2-3,TRBD2,NA,TGTGCCAGCAGGCCCGGGACTAGCCCGACAGATACGCAGTATTTT,CASRPGTSPTDTQYF
TRBV5-4,TRBJ2-1,TRBD2,NA,TGTGCCAGCAGCTCGGGGGGGCTTTACAATGAGCAGTTCTTC,CASSSGGLYNEQFF
TRBV27,TRBJ2-7,TRBD1,NA,TGTGCCAGCAGGTTAGCGGGACAGGGGGTTTACGAGCAGTACTTC,CASRLAGQGVYEQYF
TRBV4-2,TRBJ1-1,TRBD1,NA,TGTGCCAGCAGCCAAAACCTTAGACAGGGCACTGAAGCTTTCTTT,CASSQNLRQGTEAFF
TRBV6-5,TRBJ1-3,NA,NA,TGTGCCAGCAGTTACCTCGGGGGGTTTGGAAACACCATATATTTT,CASSYLGGFGNTIYF
TRBV20-1,TRBJ1-2,NA,NA,TGCAGTGCTCAGGTCGATTATGGCTACACCTTC,CSAQVDYGYTF
TRBV4-1,TRBJ2-5,TRBD2,few,TGCGCCAGCAGCCAAAAGACTGAAGCGGGGGGGCAAGGGACCCAGTACTTC,CASSQKTEAGGQGTQYF
TRBV5-6,TRBJ1-5,TRBD1,few,TGTGCCAGCAGCTTGGGGGGACAGGGACAGAGGGCCCAGCATTTT,CASSLGGQGQRAQHF
TRBV6-5,TRBJ1-2,TRBD1,NA,TGTGCCAGCAGTTCGGGAGGACAGGGCCTTCGGGTTGGCTACACCTTC,CASSSGGQGLRVGYTF
TRBV5-5,TRBJ2-1,TRBD2,NA,TGTGCCAGCAGCTTGGCAGCGGGGGTCGTTAGTGAGCAGTTCTTC,CASSLAAGVVSEQFF
TRBV6-5,TRBJ1-1,NA,NA,TGTGCCAGCAGTTCTACTTATCGGGGCAGGGGAACTGAAGCTTTCTTT,CASSSTYRGRGTEAFF
TRBV24-1,TRBJ1-1,TRBD1,once,TGTGCCACCAGGCGGGACAGGGGTGGCACTGAAGCTTTCTTT,CATRRDRGGTEAFF
TRBV5-1,TRBJ2-5,TRBD1,NA,TGCGCCAGCAGCCGGACAGGGGAAGAGACCCAGTACTTC,CASSRTGEETQYF
TRBV29-1,TRBJ2-1,TRBD2,few,TGCAGCGTTGATGTCGCGGGGGGGCTTCGTAATGAGCAGTTCTTC,CSVDVAGGLRNEQFF
TRBV7-3,TRBJ2-7,TRBD1,NA,TGTGCCAGCAGCTTCCCGGGACAGTCCTACGAGCAGTACTTC,CASSFPGQSYEQYF
TRBV3-1/TRBV3-2,TRBJ1-4,NA,NA,TGTGCCAGCAGCCCGGGAGGGATAACAGGGATGGGTGAAAAACTGTTTTTT,CASSPGGITGMGEKLFF
TRBV5-1,TRBJ1-1,NA,NA,TGCGCCAGCAGCTCAACAGAGAACACTGAAGCTTTCTTT,CASSSTENTEAFF
TRBV5-1,TRBJ2-2,NA,once,TGCGCCAGCAGCCTACAGCAGAACACCGGGGAGCTGTTTTTT,CASSLQQNTGELFF
TRBV19,TRBJ1-1,NA,NA,TGTGCCAGTAGTATCCTAAGCTTGAACACTGAAGCTTTCTTT,CASSILSLNTEAFF
TRBV19,TRBJ1-2,TRBD1,few,TGTGCCAGTAGTCCCCGGGACAGGGGCTATGGCTACACCTTC,CASSPRDRGYGYTF
TRBV18,TRBJ1-2,TRBD1,NA,TGTGCCAGCTCACAAACGGACAGGGAGAACTATGGCTACACCTTC,CASSQTDRENYGYTF
TRBV28,TRBJ1-6,NA,NA,TGTGCCAGCAGTTTAGGGGGGGGATATAATTCACCCCTCCACTTT,CASSLGGGYNSPLHF
TRBV2,TRBJ2-6,TRBD1,NA,TGTGCCAGCACCCGGGACAGGGCTGGGGCCAACGTCCTGACTTTC,CASTRDRAGANVLTF
TRBV7-9,TRBJ1-4,TRBD1,NA,TGTGCCAGCAGCCCTGGACAGGGGCTCAAAAAACTGTTTTTT,CASSPGQGLKKLFF
TRBV30,TRBJ2-7,NA,once,TGTGCCTGGAGGCACGGCTACGAGCAGTACTTC,CAWRHGYEQYF
TRBV19,TRBJ2-7,TRBD1,NA,TGTGCCAGTAGTATTGGGACAGGGGGCGACGAGCAGTACTTC,CASSIGTGGDEQYF
TRBV4-2,TRBJ2-2,TRBD2,NA,TGTGCCAGCACCCCGCCTAGCGGGGCCGGGGAGCTGTTTTTT,CASTPPSGAGELFF
TRBV27,TRBJ2-3,NA,NA,TGTGCCAGCTGGGGGGTAGCGAGCACAGATACGCAGTATTTT,CASWGVASTDTQYF
TRBV11-2,TRBJ2-7,NA,NA,TGTGCCAGCAGCTTAGAAAGGGGCGCCTACGAGCAGTACTTC,CASSLERGAYEQYF
TRBV7-3,TRBJ2-3,TRBD2,NA,TGTGCCAGCAGCTTAAATCCAGCGGGGGCTACGCAGTATTTT,CASSLNPAGATQYF
TRBV2,TRBJ1-4,TRBD1,NA,TGTGCCTCGATACAGCAGGGGGCGTCGAAAAAACTGTTTTTT,CASIQQGASKKLFF
TRBV29-1,TRBJ1-1,NA,NA,TGCAGCGTTGGGGGCGCAATGAACACTGAAGCTTTCTTT,CSVGGAMNTEAFF
TRBV6-5,TRBJ2-5,NA,NA,TGTGCCAGCAGTCCCCGTCCCCCAGAGACCCAGTACTTC,CASSPRPPETQYF